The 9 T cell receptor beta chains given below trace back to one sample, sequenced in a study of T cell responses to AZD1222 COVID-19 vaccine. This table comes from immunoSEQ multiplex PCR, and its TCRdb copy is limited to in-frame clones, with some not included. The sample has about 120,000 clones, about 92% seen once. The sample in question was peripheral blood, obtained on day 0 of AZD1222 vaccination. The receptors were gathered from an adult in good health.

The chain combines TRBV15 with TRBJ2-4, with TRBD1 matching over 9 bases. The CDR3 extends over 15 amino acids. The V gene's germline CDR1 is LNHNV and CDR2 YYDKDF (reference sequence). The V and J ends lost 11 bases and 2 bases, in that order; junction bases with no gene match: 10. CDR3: CAARAGQGSKNIQYF. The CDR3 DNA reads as TGTGCCGCCCGAGCGGGACAGGGCTCCAAAAACATTCAGTACTTC.

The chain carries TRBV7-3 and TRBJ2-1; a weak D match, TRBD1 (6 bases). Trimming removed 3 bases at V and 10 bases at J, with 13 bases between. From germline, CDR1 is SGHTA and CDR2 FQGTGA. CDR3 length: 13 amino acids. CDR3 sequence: CASSFNRVGEQFF. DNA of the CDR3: TGTGCCAGCAGCTTCAACAGGGTAGGGGAGCAGTTCTTC. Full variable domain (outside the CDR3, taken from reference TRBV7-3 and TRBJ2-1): GAGVSQTPSNKVTEKGKYVELRCDPISGHTALYWYRQSLGQGPEFLIYFQGTGAADDSGLPNDRFFAVRPEGSVSTLKIQRTERGDSAVYLCASSFNRVGEQFFGPGTRLTVL.

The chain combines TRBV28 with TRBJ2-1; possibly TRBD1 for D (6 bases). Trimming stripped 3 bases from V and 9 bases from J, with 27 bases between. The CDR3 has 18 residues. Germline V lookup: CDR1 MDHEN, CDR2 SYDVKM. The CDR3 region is CASSFMGATASPYSEQFF. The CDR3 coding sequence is TGTGCCAGCAGTTTCATGGGGGCGACGGCCTCGCCATATAGTGAGCAGTTCTTC.

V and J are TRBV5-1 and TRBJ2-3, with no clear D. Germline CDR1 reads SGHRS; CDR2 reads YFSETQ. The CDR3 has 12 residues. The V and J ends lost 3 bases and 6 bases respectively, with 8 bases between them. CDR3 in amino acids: CASSSNWDTQYF. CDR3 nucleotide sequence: TGCGCCAGCAGCTCAAATTGGGATACGCAGTATTTT.

As DNA, the CDR3 is TGTGCCAGCTCCTTACTCCCCACTAATGAAAAACTGTTTTTT. Translating it yields CASSLLPTNEKLFF. The V call is TRBV6-5, the J call TRBJ1-4, with no clear D. With 8 bases removed from V and 2 bases from J, the gap between germline ends came to 12 bases. CDR1 MNHEY and CDR2 SVGAGI come from the germline V gene. This CDR3 is built from 14 residues.

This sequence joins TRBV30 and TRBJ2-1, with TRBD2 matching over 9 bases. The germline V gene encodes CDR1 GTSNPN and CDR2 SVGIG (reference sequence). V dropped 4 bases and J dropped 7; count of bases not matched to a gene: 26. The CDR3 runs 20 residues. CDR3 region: CAWIRGDGRSLILAGNEQFF. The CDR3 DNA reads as TGTGCCTGGATCAGAGGGGACGGTCGGTCTTTAATCCTAGCGGGAAATGAGCAGTTCTTC.

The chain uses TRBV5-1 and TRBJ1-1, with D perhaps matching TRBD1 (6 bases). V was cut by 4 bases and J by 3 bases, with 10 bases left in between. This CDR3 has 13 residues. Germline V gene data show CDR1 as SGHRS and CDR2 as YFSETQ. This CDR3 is CASSTTGYTEAFF. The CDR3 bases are TGCGCCAGCAGCACCACAGGGTACACTGAAGCTTTCTTT.

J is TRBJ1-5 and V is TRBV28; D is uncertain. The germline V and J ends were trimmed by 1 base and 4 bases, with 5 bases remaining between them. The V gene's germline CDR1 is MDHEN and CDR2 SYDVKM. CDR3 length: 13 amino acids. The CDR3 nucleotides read TGTGCCAGCAGTTTATTTCTTAATCAGCCCCAGCATTTT. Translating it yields CASSLFLNQPQHF.

As DNA, the CDR3 is TGTGCCAGCAGTTTTTTCCGAGGAGTGGCTGGCTACACCTTC. It codes for CASSFFRGVAGYTF. This chain connects TRBV27 to TRBJ1-2; unclear D gene. Trimming took 3 bases from V and 7 from J, leaving 15 bases between them. Germline CDR1 reads MNHEY; CDR2 reads SMNVEV (reference sequence). The CDR3 loop spans 14 amino acids.